These 5 T cell receptor beta chains share one sample of origin, sequenced in a study of cytomegalovirus exposure and HLA in healthy donors. The PCR had 60 Vbeta and 13 Jbeta primers. Assay used: immunoSEQ multiplex PCR; TCRdb lists only in-frame clones, some missing. The sample holds about 180,000 clones; around 77% are singletons and the top ten take approximately 2%. The specimen was PBMCs. The receptor source for this set is a young woman in good health and CMV-seronegative.

This clone was seen more than once but under ten times. The rearrangement links TRBV4-3 to TRBJ2-3, with 16 positions matching TRBD2. The CDR3 sequence is 17 residues long. Germline V CDR1 and CDR2: LGHNA, YSLEER. V shed 4 bases and J 3 bases; nucleotides not matched to a gene: 4. CDR3 in amino acids: CASSLGTSGGETDTQYF. CDR3 nucleotide sequence: TGCGCCAGCAGCCTCGGGACTAGCGGGGGGGAGACAGATACGCAGTATTTT.

The chain has TRBV30 and TRBJ2-3, with TRBD2 identical over 11 bases. Germline V lookup: CDR1 GTSNPN, CDR2 SVGIG (reference sequence). The CDR3 covers 16 residues. With 4 bases clipped from V and 4 bases from J, the junction kept 10 bases outside the gene matches. CDR3 DNA: TGTGCCTGGAACCGGGGTAGCGGGGGGGCGTCAGATACGCAGTATTTT. Translation: CAWNRGSGGASDTQYF.

The rearrangement uses TRBV29-1 and TRBJ1-2; D uncertain. V was cut by 3 bases and J by 4 bases, with 6 bases left in between. Germline CDR1 SQVTM, CDR2 ANQGSEA. This CDR3 has 11 amino acids. The CDR3 protein is CSVDPFYGYTF. CDR3 sequence (DNA): TGCAGCGTTGACCCGTTCTATGGCTACACCTTC. Variable domain in full (rest from reference TRBV29-1 and TRBJ1-2): SAVISQKPSRDICQRGTSLTIQCQVDSQVTMMFWYRQQPGQSLTLIATANQGSEATYESGFVIDKFPISRPNLTFSTLTVSNMSPEDSSIYLCSVDPFYGYTFGSGTRLTVV.

The chain recombines TRBV9 with TRBJ1-6; D perhaps matches TRBD1 (6 bases). This CDR3 is built from 15 residues. In germline, CDR1 is SGDLS, CDR2 YYNGEE. V lost 4 bases and J lost 10, with 18 bases in between. The CDR3: CASSLEGESRSPLHF. DNA of the CDR3: TGTGCCAGCAGCCTCGAGGGGGAATCACGGTCACCCCTCCACTTT.

V gene TRBV7-6 combines with J gene TRBJ1-5; D might be TRBD1 (5 bases). Germline CDR1 is SGHVS and CDR2 is FNYEAQ. Trimming left V 4 bases short and J 7 bases short, with 17 bases between. This CDR3 contains 15 residues. As DNA, the CDR3 is TGTGCCAGCAGCTATGGACACAATCAGGGACAGCCCCAGCATTTT. It yields the protein CASSYGHNQGQPQHF.